This is a list of T cell receptor beta chains from one sample in a study of beta chain features in type 1 diabetes. Profiling relied on immunoSEQ multiplex PCR, and the TCRdb table lists in-frame clones only, not all of them. Found here are roughly 300,000 clones, less than 9.5% of them singletons; the top ten hold around 0.44%. The sample comprised central memory CD4+ T cells from blood. These receptors all come from a young woman in good health. CDR3s include the opening cysteine and the closing phenylalanine or tryptophan. D genes are given only for firm matches. Clone size, where shown, is once, few, many, or a class for clones that have expanded.

V	D	J	size	CDR3	DNA
TRBV4-2	TRBD1	TRBJ1-2	few	CASSQADPGTGWGGYTF	TGTGCCAGCAGCCAAGCGGACCCCGGGACAGGGTGGGGAGGCTACACCTTC
TRBV18	-	TRBJ2-5	few	CASSPHEGPQETQYF	TGTGCCAGCTCACCACACGAGGGCCCCCAAGAGACCCAGTACTTC
TRBV6-6	-	TRBJ2-5	-	CASSRLGRPRETQYF	TGTGCCAGCAGTCGTTTGGGCAGGCCCCGGGAGACCCAGTACTTC
TRBV18	-	TRBJ1-3	many	CASSPGSSGNTIYF	TGTGCCAGCTCACCGGGGTCCTCTGGAAACACCATATATTTT
TRBV7-9	-	TRBJ2-5	many	CASSPGPNQETQYF	TGTGCCAGCAGCCCCGGTCCGAACCAAGAGACCCAGTACTTC
TRBV11-2	TRBD2	TRBJ2-1	few	CASSLAGGWSYNEQFF	TGTGCCAGCAGCTTAGCGGGAGGGTGGTCCTACAATGAGCAGTTCTTC
TRBV5-1	-	TRBJ2-1	few	CASSLVGPTYNEQFF	TGCGCCAGCAGCTTGGTGGGACCTACCTACAATGAGCAGTTCTTC
TRBV7-2	-	TRBJ2-2	few	CASSPTTTGELFF	TGTGCCAGCAGCCCCACAACAACCGGGGAGCTGTTTTTT
TRBV7-2	TRBD2	TRBJ2-7	few	CASSHLPSGYSYEQYF	TGTGCCAGCAGCCACCTCCCTAGCGGATACTCCTACGAGCAGTACTTC
TRBV5-4	-	TRBJ2-1	-	CASSSRDNEQFF	TGTGCCAGCAGCTCCCGCGACAATGAGCAGTTCTTC
TRBV23-1	-	TRBJ1-2	-	CASSQRRPNNYGYTF	TGCGCCAGCAGTCAACGGAGGCCAAATAACTATGGCTACACCTTC
TRBV28	TRBD1	TRBJ1-2	many	CASTPHRGYGYTF	TGTGCCAGCACCCCTCACAGGGGCTATGGCTACACCTTC
TRBV2	TRBD2	TRBJ2-2	few	CASRGLGTFGSTGELFF	TGTGCCAGCAGGGGACTAGGGACCTTCGGGTCGACCGGGGAGCTGTTTTTT
TRBV11-2	-	TRBJ2-7	-	CASSSKYEQYF	TGTGCCAGCAGCTCAAAATACGAGCAGTACTTC
TRBV11-2	-	TRBJ2-5	-	CASSLEGETQYF	TGTGCCAGCAGCCTAGAGGGTGAGACCCAGTACTTC
TRBV11-3	-	TRBJ2-1	few	CASSPSGTYNEQFF	TGTGCCAGCAGCCCCTCGGGGACGTACAATGAGCAGTTCTTC
TRBV15	TRBD1	TRBJ2-5	-	CATSRRQGQETQYF	TGTGCCACCAGCAGGCGACAGGGACAAGAGACCCAGTACTTC
TRBV28	TRBD1	TRBJ2-5	-	CASSLLGAQGVETQYF	TGTGCCAGCAGTTTATTAGGGGCGCAGGGGGTGGAGACCCAGTACTTC
TRBV19	TRBD1	TRBJ1-2	many	CASQPRQGFGYGYTF	TGTGCCAGCCAACCAAGACAGGGATTCGGCTATGGCTACACCTTC
TRBV7-9	TRBD1	TRBJ2-5	-	CASSPGTEPRETQYF	TGTGCCAGCAGCCCCGGGACAGAGCCTCGAGAGACCCAGTACTTC
TRBV10-3	-	TRBJ1-6	-	CAISDTQSSYNSPLHF	TGTGCCATCAGTGATACCCAGAGCTCCTATAATTCACCCCTCCACTTT
TRBV7-9	-	TRBJ1-1	-	CASSSPGVGKTEAFF	TGTGCCAGCAGCTCCCCGGGGGTCGGAAAGACTGAAGCTTTCTTT
TRBV28	-	TRBJ2-3	few	CASSPGAFTDTQYF	TGTGCCAGCAGCCCCGGGGCCTTCACAGATACGCAGTATTTT
TRBV6-5	-	TRBJ2-1	few	CASSSPESEQFF	TGTGCCAGCAGTTCTCCTGAAAGTGAGCAGTTCTTC
TRBV20-1	-	TRBJ2-1	few	CSVILVNEQFF	TGCAGTGTTATACTAGTTAATGAGCAGTTCTTC
TRBV6-1	-	TRBJ2-1	-	CASSEADYPYNEQFF	TGTGCCAGCAGTGAAGCGGACTACCCGTACAATGAGCAGTTCTTC
TRBV13	TRBD2	TRBJ2-7	few	CASSLEYGTSGRYEQYF	TGTGCCAGCAGCTTAGAGTACGGGACTAGCGGGAGGTACGAGCAGTACTTC
TRBV19	TRBD1	TRBJ1-6	few	CASSGTGESPLHF	TGTGCCAGTAGTGGGACAGGAGAATCACCCCTCCACTTT
TRBV28	-	TRBJ1-1	few	CASSLWGNTEAFF	TGTGCCAGCAGTTTGTGGGGGAACACTGAAGCTTTCTTT
TRBV7-9	TRBD1	TRBJ2-4	many	CASSWDRIQNIQYF	TGTGCCAGCAGCTGGGACAGGATCCAAAACATTCAGTACTTC
TRBV4-2	-	TRBJ2-7	few	CASSLSRGNHYEQYF	TGTGCCAGCAGCCTAAGCCGGGGGAATCACTACGAGCAGTACTTC
TRBV28	-	TRBJ2-5	-	CASSFQTWETQYF	TGTGCCAGCAGTTTCCAGACCTGGGAGACCCAGTACTTC
TRBV7-8	-	TRBJ2-5	few	CASSSWDGLKETQYF	TGTGCCAGCAGCTCCTGGGACGGACTTAAAGAGACCCAGTACTTC
TRBV7-9	-	TRBJ2-5	many	CASSLDLASETQYF	TGTGCCAGCAGCTTAGATTTAGCGTCGGAGACCCAGTACTTC
TRBV7-2	-	TRBJ2-3	few	CASRLGLASDTQYF	TGTGCCAGCAGGTTGGGTCTAGCATCAGATACGCAGTATTTT
TRBV28	-	TRBJ1-2	-	CASSLLSRRGGNGGYTF	TGTGCCAGCAGTTTACTATCCCGGAGGGGGGGCAACGGTGGCTACACCTTC
TRBV7-2	-	TRBJ1-4	-	CASSSRGTTNEKLFF	TGTGCCAGCAGCTCCCGGGGGACAACTAATGAAAAACTGTTTTTT
TRBV2	-	TRBJ2-7	many	CASSGDSYEQYF	TGTGCCAGCAGTGGGGATTCCTACGAGCAGTACTTC
TRBV19	-	TRBJ2-7	few	CASSIDREKPQYF	TGTGCCAGTAGTATAGATAGGGAGAAGCCCCAGTACTTC
TRBV2	TRBD2	TRBJ2-2	few	CASSKTSVNTGELFF	TGTGCCAGCAGCAAGACTAGCGTGAACACCGGGGAGCTGTTTTTT
TRBV19	TRBD2	TRBJ2-3	-	CASSSGTTFDTQYF	TGTGCCAGTAGTTCCGGGACTACTTTTGATACGCAGTATTTT
TRBV9	-	TRBJ2-1	few	CASSPHLGSYNEQFF	TGTGCCAGCAGCCCCCATCTGGGCTCCTACAATGAGCAGTTCTTC
TRBV7-9	-	TRBJ1-2	-	CASSLQGRLNYGYTF	TGTGCCAGCAGCTTGCAGGGGCGGTTAAACTATGGCTACACCTTC
TRBV7-6	-	TRBJ2-7	few	CASSLGEQSYEQYF	TGTGCCAGCAGCTTAGGAGAGCAGTCCTACGAGCAGTACTTC
TRBV28	TRBD2	TRBJ2-4	many	CASNRLAGLKNIQYF	TGTGCCAGCAACAGACTAGCGGGACTCAAAAACATTCAGTACTTC
TRBV2	TRBD2	TRBJ2-1	few	CASSEWSGGGNEQFF	TGTGCCAGCAGTGAGTGGAGCGGGGGTGGAAATGAGCAGTTCTTC
TRBV29-1	-	TRBJ1-2	-	CSVRGEGGGYTF	TGCAGCGTTCGAGGGGAGGGAGGTGGCTACACCTTC
TRBV29-1	-	TRBJ2-3	many	CSVGRGTDTQYF	TGCAGCGTTGGTAGAGGCACAGATACGCAGTATTTT
TRBV7-9	-	TRBJ2-5	-	CASSLSVIPGETQYF	TGTGCCAGCAGCTTATCGGTCATACCGGGAGAGACCCAGTACTTC
TRBV7-9	-	TRBJ1-2	few	CASSPIPTGTNYGYTF	TGTGCCAGCAGCCCAATTCCCACAGGAACTAACTATGGCTACACCTTC
TRBV6-4	-	TRBJ2-7	few	CASSYRSLGKNEQYF	TGTGCCAGCAGTTACCGGTCATTAGGGAAGAACGAGCAGTACTTC
TRBV7-9	-	TRBJ2-4	few	CASSLGTGTRGHIQYF	TGTGCCAGCAGCTTAGGCACCGGGACAAGAGGGCACATTCAGTACTTC
TRBV7-2	-	TRBJ2-1	few	CASSPGVGNEQFF	TGTGCCAGCAGCCCAGGGGTAGGCAATGAGCAGTTCTTC
TRBV4-3	-	TRBJ1-2	few	CASSQRVSDTYGYTF	TGCGCCAGCAGCCAACGGGTCAGCGACACCTATGGCTACACCTTC
TRBV7-9	-	TRBJ2-7	-	CASSTLRGGEQYF	TGTGCCAGCAGCACACTACGAGGAGGCGAGCAGTACTTC
TRBV4-2	TRBD1	TRBJ2-3	many	CASSQDRGSDTQYF	TGTGCCAGCAGCCAAGACAGGGGGTCAGATACGCAGTATTTT
TRBV5-4	-	TRBJ2-5	many	CASSEGVSQYF	TGTGCCAGCAGCGAGGGGGTGTCCCAGTACTTC
TRBV4-3	-	TRBJ2-3	many	CASSRSSQGSDTQYF	TGCGCCAGCAGCCGAAGCTCGCAGGGATCAGATACGCAGTATTTT
TRBV14	TRBD2	TRBJ2-5	many	CASSPQAWIAGVETQYF	TGTGCCAGCAGCCCCCAGGCTTGGATAGCGGGAGTGGAGACCCAGTACTTC